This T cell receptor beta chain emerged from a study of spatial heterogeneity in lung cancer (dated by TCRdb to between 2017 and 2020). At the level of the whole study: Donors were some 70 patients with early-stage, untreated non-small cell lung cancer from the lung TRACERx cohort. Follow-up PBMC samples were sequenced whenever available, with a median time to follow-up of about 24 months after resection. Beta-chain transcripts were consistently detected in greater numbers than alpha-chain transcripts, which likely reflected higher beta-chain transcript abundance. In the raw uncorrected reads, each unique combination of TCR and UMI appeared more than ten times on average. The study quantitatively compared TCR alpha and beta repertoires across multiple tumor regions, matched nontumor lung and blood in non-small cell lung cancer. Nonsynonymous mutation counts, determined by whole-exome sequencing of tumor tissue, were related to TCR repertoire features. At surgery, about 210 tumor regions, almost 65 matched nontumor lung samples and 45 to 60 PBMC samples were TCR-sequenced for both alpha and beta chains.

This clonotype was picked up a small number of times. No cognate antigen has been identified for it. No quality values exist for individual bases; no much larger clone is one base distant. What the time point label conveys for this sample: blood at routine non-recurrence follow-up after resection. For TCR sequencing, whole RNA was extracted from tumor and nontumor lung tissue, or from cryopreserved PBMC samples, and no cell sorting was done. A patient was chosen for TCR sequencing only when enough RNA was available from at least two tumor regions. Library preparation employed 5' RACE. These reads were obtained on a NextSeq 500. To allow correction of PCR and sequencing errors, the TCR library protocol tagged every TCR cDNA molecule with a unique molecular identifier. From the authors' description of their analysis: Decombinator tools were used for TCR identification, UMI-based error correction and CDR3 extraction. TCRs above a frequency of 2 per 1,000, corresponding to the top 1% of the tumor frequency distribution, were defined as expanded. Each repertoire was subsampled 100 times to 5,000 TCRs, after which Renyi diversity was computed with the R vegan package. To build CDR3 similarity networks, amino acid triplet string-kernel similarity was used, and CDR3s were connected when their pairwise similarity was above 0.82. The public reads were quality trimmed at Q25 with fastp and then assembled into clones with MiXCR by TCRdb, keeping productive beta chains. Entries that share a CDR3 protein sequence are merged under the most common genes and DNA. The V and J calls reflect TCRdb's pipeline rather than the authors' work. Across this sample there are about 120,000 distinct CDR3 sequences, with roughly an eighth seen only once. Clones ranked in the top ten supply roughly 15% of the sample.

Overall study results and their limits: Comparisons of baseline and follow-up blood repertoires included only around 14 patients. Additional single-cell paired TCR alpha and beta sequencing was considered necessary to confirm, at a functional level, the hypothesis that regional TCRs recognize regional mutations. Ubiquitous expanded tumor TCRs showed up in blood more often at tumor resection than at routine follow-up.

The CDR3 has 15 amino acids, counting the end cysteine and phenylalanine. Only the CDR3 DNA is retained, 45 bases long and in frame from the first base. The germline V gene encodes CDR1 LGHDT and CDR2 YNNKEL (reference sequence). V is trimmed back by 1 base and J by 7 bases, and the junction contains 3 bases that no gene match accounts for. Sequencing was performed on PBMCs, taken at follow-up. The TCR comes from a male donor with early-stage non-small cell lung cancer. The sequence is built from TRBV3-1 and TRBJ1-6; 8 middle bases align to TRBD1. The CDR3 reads CASSQADRENSPLHF. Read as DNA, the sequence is TGTGCCAGCAGCCAAGCGGACAGGGAGAATTCACCCCTCCACTTT.